This T cell receptor (beta chain) is from a study of identical twins. General observations from the study: Twin sharing of out-of-frame TCR alpha was underestimated by models in monozygotic pairs.

This clonotype was counted many times. Its antigen is unidentified. Unique molecular identifiers were present on cDNA, and template switching added a universal primer site. TCRdb reprocessed the 5' RACE reads via MiXCR and lists one record per CDR3 protein. The sample holds about 530,000 distinct CDR3 sequences, roughly 15% seen once. Trimming took 2 bases from V and 6 from J, leaving 11 bases between them. CDR3 length equals 13 residues. Germline V gives CDR1 SGHRS, CDR2 YFSETQ. These data were likewise used in another study, on yellow fever vaccine responses in identical twins.

The material sequenced was CD4+ T cells sorted from blood. The source is a woman aged 18 to 35 in good health. The V call is TRBV5-1, the J call TRBJ1-2, with D unresolved. CDR3 sequence: CASSFRMVDGYTF. DNA for the CDR3: TGCGCCAGCAGCTTTAGGATGGTCGATGGCTACACCTTC.